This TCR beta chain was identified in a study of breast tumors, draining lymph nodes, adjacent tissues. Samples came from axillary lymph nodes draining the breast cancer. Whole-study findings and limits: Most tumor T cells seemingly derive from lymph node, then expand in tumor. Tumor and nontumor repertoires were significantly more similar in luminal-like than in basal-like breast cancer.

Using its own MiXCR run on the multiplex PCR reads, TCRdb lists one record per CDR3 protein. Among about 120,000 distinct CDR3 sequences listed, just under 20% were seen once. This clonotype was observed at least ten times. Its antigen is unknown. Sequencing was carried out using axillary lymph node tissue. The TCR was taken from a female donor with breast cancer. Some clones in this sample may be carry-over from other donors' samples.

CDR3 nucleotides: TGCGCCAGCAGCCAGTATCAGGGGCGGTCTGACTATGGCTACACCTTC. Encoded protein: CASSQYQGRSDYGYTF. The chain joins TRBV5-1 to TRBJ1-2, with a weak D call TRBD1 (6 bases). Trimming removed 4 bases at V and 3 bases at J, with 19 bases between. The CDR3 has 16 residues. Germline V CDR1 and CDR2: SGHRS, YFSETQ.